The sequence of this T cell receptor beta chain was determined in a study of T cell responses to AZD1222 COVID-19 vaccine. Study results and caveats: Nearly half of unique spike-specific TCRs reportedly avoided B.1.351 and B.1.1.7 mutated regions. None of the repertoires were sampled until the peak T cell response had passed.

Assay: immunoSEQ multiplex PCR; the TCRdb copy retains only in-frame clones and omits some. The sample consists of roughly 120,000 clones, roughly 85% of them appearing once. With regard to this clone: The antigen remains undetermined.

The sequences come from peripheral blood, collected on day 0 of MenACWY control vaccination. This TCR was sampled from an adult in good health.

As DNA, the CDR3 is TGTGCCAGTGCCCGATCTAGCGGTTCCTACGAGCAGTACTTC. Protein product: CASARSSGSYEQYF. V usage is TRBV19 and J usage is TRBJ2-7; 7 nucleotides align to TRBD2. Germline lookup yields CDR1 LNHDA and CDR2 SQIVND (reference sequence). CDR3 size: 14 residues. V dropped 8 bases and J dropped 1; count of bases not matched to a gene: 8.